This T cell receptor beta chain was sequenced during a study of blood T cell repertoires in COVID-19. Background on the study: Whether acute or convalescent, the COVID-19 samples came from the United States, Italy and Spain.

J lost 10 bases, V lost 8 bases, and 8 bases had no gene match. The CDR3 covers 12 residues. CDR1 is MNHEY, CDR2 SVGAGI, per germline. Original methodology: Nucleated cell counts were estimated from reference gene primer amplification. Profiled with immunoSEQ multiplex PCR; TCRdb holds only in-frame clones, not every one. V and J calls plus clone size are reproduced from that table; the DNA served to infer D and trimming. The sample lists 250,000 or so clones; over 80% were seen once. The sequenced sample was PBMCs or T cells enriched from blood (not recorded which). This receptor was obtained from a woman aged 30 to 39 with acute COVID-19. The chain has TRBV6-5 and TRBJ2-1, with TRBD2 matching over 7 bases. CDR3 in DNA: TGTGCCAGCGTTGCGGGAGAGGGCGAGCAGTTCTTC. This gives the protein CASVAGEGEQFF.